This entry lists 4 T cell receptor beta chains sequenced from one sample in a study of shared clonotypes between healthy human individuals. Naive CD8 cells were CD45RO-negative, positively selected for CCR7, excluding terminally differentiated effector memory CD45RA+ cells. Libraries were prepared by immunoSEQ multiplex PCR; TCRdb keeps only in-frame clonotypes and omits some of them. The sample has around 580,000 clones; roughly 98% are singletons. The sample was naive CD8+ T cells sorted from blood. These receptors all come from a man in his thirties or forties in good health.

The chain uses TRBV7-2 and TRBJ1-4, with D possibly being TRBD1 (5 bases). The length of the CDR3 is 17 residues. The germline gives CDR1 SGHTA, CDR2 FQGNSA. V was pared by 5 bases and J by 0 bases, with 16 bases between. The CDR3 nucleotides read TGTGCCAGCAGCCAAAGTTGGGTAGGGGCAACTAATGAAAAACTGTTTTTT. Its translation: CASSQSWVGATNEKLFF.

V usage is TRBV15 and J usage is TRBJ1-5; 7 bases line up with TRBD1. Germline-derived CDR1 and CDR2 are LNHNV and YYDKDF (reference sequence). This CDR3 spans 15 amino acids. The J segment lost 4 bases and the V segment lost 0 bases, leaving 3 bases of the junction unmatched. CDR3 sequence reads: CATSRDGDSNQPQHF. As DNA, the CDR3 is TGTGCCACCAGCAGAGATGGGGACAGTAATCAGCCCCAGCATTTT.

The chain recombines TRBV29-1 with TRBJ2-7; 9 bases fit TRBD1. Germline V gives CDR1 SQVTM, CDR2 ANQGSEA. The CDR3 has 12 amino acids. J was trimmed by 5 bases and V by 4 bases; bases with no gene match: 3. CDR3 nucleotides: TGCAGCGTTGTAAGGACAGGGGACGAGCAGTACTTC. This encodes CSVVRTGDEQYF.

The chain employs TRBV19 and TRBJ2-7, with unresolved D. This CDR3 region has 11 residues. Germline CDR1 and CDR2: LNHDA and SQIVND (reference sequence). Trimming stripped 6 bases from V and 3 bases from J, with 6 bases between. This CDR3 is CASRDHYEQYF. CDR3 DNA: TGTGCCAGTAGGGACCACTACGAGCAGTACTTC. Supplemented by reference TRBV19 and TRBJ2-7, the full variable domain reads DGGITQSPKYLFRKEGQNVTLSCEQNLNHDAMYWYRQDPGQGLRLIYYSQIVNDFQKGDIAEGYSVSREKKESFPLTVTSAQKNPTAFYLCASRDHYEQYFGPGTRLTVT.